This T cell receptor (beta chain) was found in a study of long-term antiretroviral therapy in people with HIV. The length of the CDR3 is 17 residues. V trimming: 5 bases; J trimming: 3 bases; junction bases outside the gene matches: 15. Germline-derived CDR1 and CDR2 are SGHAT and FQNNGV. The authors ran the immunoSEQ assay, v3.0, at survey level. The method was immunoSEQ multiplex PCR; TCRdb's version includes in-frame clones alone and lacks a portion of them. The sample yields approximately 36,000 clones, over 75% seen once. Worth noting for this clone: Its antigen is unknown.

Overall study findings and caveats: Once patients were on ART, diversity went higher but still fell short of transplant donor controls. Spans of CDR3 length were tighter for HIV repertoires than for controls.

Here the sequenced sample was unsorted PBMCs, taken 0.6 years after starting antiretroviral therapy. The sequence was collected from a man aged 18 to 35 with HIV. The chain employs TRBV11-2 and TRBJ1-2; 7 positions agree with TRBD1. The CDR3, as DNA: TGTGCCAGCAGCCATACAGGGGAGGGTGTTATGCACTATGGCTACACCTTC. It encodes CASSHTGEGVMHYGYTF.